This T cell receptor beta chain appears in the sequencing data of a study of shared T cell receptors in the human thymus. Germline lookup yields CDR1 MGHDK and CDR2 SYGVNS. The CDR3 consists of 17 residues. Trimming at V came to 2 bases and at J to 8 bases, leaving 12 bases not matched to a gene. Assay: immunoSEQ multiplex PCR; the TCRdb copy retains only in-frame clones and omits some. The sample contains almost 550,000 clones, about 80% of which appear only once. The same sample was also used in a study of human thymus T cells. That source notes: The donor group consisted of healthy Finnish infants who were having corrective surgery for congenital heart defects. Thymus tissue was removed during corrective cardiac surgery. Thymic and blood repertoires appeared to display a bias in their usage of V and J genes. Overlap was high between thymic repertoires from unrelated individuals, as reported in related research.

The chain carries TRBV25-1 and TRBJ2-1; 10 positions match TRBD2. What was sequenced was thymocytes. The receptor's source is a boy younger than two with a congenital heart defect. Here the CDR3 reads CASSETRLAGRGDEQFF. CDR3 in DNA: TGTGCCAGCAGTGAAACCCGACTAGCGGGCAGGGGGGATGAGCAGTTCTTC.